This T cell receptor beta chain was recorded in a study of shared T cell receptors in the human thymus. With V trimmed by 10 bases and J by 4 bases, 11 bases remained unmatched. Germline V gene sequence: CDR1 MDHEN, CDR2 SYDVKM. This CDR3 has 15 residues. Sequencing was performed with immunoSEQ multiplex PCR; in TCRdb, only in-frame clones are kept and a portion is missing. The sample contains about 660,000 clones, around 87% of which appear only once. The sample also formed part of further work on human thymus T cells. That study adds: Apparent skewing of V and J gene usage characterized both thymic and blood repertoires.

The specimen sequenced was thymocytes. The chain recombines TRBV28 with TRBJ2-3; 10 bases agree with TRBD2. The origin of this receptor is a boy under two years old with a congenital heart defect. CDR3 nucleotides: TGTGCCACCTCCCCTACTAGCGGGAAAGCAGATACGCAGTATTTT. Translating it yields CATSPTSGKADTQYF. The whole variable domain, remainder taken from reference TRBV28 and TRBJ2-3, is DVKVTQSSRYLVKRTGEKVFLECVQDMDHENMFWYRQDPGLGLRLIYFSYDVKMKEKGDIPEGYSVSREKKERFSLILESASTNQTSMYLCATSPTSGKADTQYFGPGTRLTVL.